This T cell receptor beta chain was recorded in a study of type 1 regulatory T cells. Background on the study: This in vitro CD4 product, T-allo10, is enriched for Tr1 cells and alloantigen-specific.

TCRdb re-called the reads through MiXCR, storing one row per CDR3 protein. The data contain tens of thousands of distinct CDR3 sequences, about 50% of them singletons. This clonotype was found a few times. Its antigen is as yet unknown. J gave up 5 bases and V 4 bases, and 6 bases lay outside the gene matches. CDR1 and CDR2 (germline): MGHRA, YSYEKL. This CDR3 region has 17 residues. This sequence originates from a human donor in good health. Sequenced: cultured non-Tr1 T cells, either the whole culture or a sorted T cell fraction (not recorded which). This chain links TRBV4-1 with TRBJ2-1; 15 nucleotides match TRBD2. The CDR3, as DNA: TGCGCCAGCAGCCCTCGGACTAGCGGGGGGGCCGACAATGAGCAGTTCTTC. It encodes CASSPRTSGGADNEQFF.